This T cell receptor (beta chain) is drawn from a study of blood T cell repertoires in COVID-19. Looking at the study overall: Some COVID-19 samples were acute and others convalescent; all came from the United States, Italy and Spain. Sample material is recorded as cDNA or gDNA derived from T cells, B-cell-depleted T cells, or PBMCs.

Only in-frame clones appear in the TCRdb table, and some are missing; sequencing was by immunoSEQ multiplex PCR. The sample holds 200,000 to 250,000 clones, 92% seen once. Germline V gene data show CDR1 as SGHRS and CDR2 as YFSETQ. CDR3 length equals 15 residues. Trimming shortened V by 0 bases and J by 7 bases, and 16 bases separated the two germline ends. Sequencing used peripheral blood. The V gene is TRBV5-1, the J gene TRBJ1-2; D may be TRBD1 (5 bases). This sequence originates from a man aged 25 to 40 with acute or convalescent COVID-19. The CDR3 region has the DNA TGCGCCAGCAGCTTGGCCAACCAGGGATACGGTGGCTACACCTTC. Its translation: CASSLANQGYGGYTF.